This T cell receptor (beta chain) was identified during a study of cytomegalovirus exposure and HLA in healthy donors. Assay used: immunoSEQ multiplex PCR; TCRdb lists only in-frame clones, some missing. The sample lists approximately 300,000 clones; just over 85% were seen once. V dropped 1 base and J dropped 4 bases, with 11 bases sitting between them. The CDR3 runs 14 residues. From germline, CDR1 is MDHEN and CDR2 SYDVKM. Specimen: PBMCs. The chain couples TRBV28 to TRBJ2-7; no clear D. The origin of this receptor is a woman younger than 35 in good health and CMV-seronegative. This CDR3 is CASSLSGNTYEQYF. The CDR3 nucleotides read TGTGCCAGCAGTTTATCAGGAAATACATACGAGCAGTACTTC.